One TCR beta chain is described in this entry. This sample was taken from a study of blood T cell repertoires in COVID-19. Study as a whole: Acute and convalescent COVID-19 samples came from the United States, Italy and Spain.

In germline, CDR1 is SGHTA, CDR2 FQGNSA. The length of the CDR3 is 16 residues. V was trimmed by 0 bases and J by 5 bases, leaving 17 bases between them. Libraries were prepared by immunoSEQ multiplex PCR; TCRdb keeps only in-frame clonotypes and omits some of them. The sample lists a few hundred thousand clones; 91% were seen once. Sequences were obtained from peripheral blood. V gene TRBV7-2 combines with J gene TRBJ2-7; tentative D call: TRBD2 (6 bases). The TCR comes from a person under 35 with COVID-19, enrolled during active disease. The CDR3: CASSLAQVTGVDEQYF. CDR3 nucleotide sequence: TGTGCCAGCAGCTTAGCGCAGGTAACGGGAGTGGACGAGCAGTACTTC. Looking up the rest from reference TRBV7-2 and TRBJ2-7 gives the full variable domain: GAGVSQSPSNKVTEKGKDVELRCDPISGHTALYWYRQSLGQGLEFLIYFQGNSAPDKSGLPSDRFSAERTGGSVSTLTIQRTQQEDSAVYLCASSLAQVTGVDEQYFGPGTRLTVT.